This TCR beta chain stems from a study of blood T cell repertoires in COVID-19 (TCRdb year 2020). Turning to the overall study: Collaborator samples came from the United States, Italy and Spain and covered acute and convalescent phases of COVID-19. Samples were obtained from the ongoing ImmuneRACE study (first 160 participants) and from 950 to 1,500 subjects provided by 6 global collaborators. Where HLA class I and class II types were available, the types were taken from metadata supplied by the sample provider, not from assay-based typing. The repertoires were released in a freely available public database meant as a resource for research on the immune response to SARS-CoV-2. The dataset comprised deeply sampled blood TCRbeta repertoires from subjects exposed to, actively infected with, or recovered from COVID-19. The material from the prospective study consisted of cDNA or gDNA derived from T cells, B-cell-depleted T cells, or PBMCs. Nearly every sample came with metadata listing a de-identified subject ID, COVID-19 status, age in years and sex.

This clone was observed a few times. Its antigen is still unknown. No quality values exist for individual bases; no much larger clone is one base distant. What the study reported, not specific to this receptor: The amount of clinical and demographic metadata varied by source and participant and was provided uncurated.

At the junction V is shortened by 6 bases and J by 7 bases, with 10 bases in between. Measured from the cysteine to the phenylalanine, the CDR3 is 12 residues long. Only the CDR3 DNA stays, 36 bases, in frame from base 1. Each collaborating institution followed its own protocols to collect whole blood in K2EDTA tubes. For TCRbeta analysis, collaborators shipped samples as frozen whole blood, isolated PBMCs, or DNA extracted from either of those sample types. TCRbeta CDR3 regions were amplified from genomic DNA by means of the immunoSEQ Assay, a bias-controlled multiplex PCR. As for the original processing: Nucleated cell counts per sample were estimated from amplification of reference gene primers within the assay. To quantify the absolute abundance of each unique TCRbeta CDR3 rearrangement, sequence reads were collapsed and filtered. For each sample, productive Simpson clonality was calculated as the square root of Simpson's diversity index across productive rearrangements. In TCRdb, the immuneACCESS table is reduced to in-frame sequences with V and J assigned. These tables do not hold every clone; where another copy was compared, an unresolved V gene accounts for under half, and the others remain unexplained. D and trimming were read from the DNA, whereas the V and J calls and clone size are those reported in that table. This sample lists some 70,000 clones; 70% to 85% were detected once. About 10% of the sample is in the top ten clones.

Material for sequencing was peripheral blood. The chain joins TRBV12-3 or TRBV12-4 to TRBJ2-1, with the D gene call left open. The source of this sequence is a woman between 50 and 59 years old with acute or convalescent COVID-19. The CDR3: CASRKHLNEQFF. The nucleotide sequence reads TGTGCCAGCAGGAAACACCTGAATGAGCAGTTCTTC.